This T cell receptor (beta chain) appears in the sequencing data of a study of blood T cell repertoires in COVID-19. Study-level information: Samples taken during acute and convalescent COVID-19 were collected in the United States, Italy and Spain. Sources were T cells, B-cell-depleted T cells, or PBMCs; the material itself was cDNA or gDNA.

Trimming stripped 1 base from V and 1 base from J, with 12 bases between. The CDR3 is 16 amino acids. The germline CDR1 and CDR2 sequences are SGHRS and YFSETQ. In the source study's methods: It was from reference gene primer amplification that nucleated cell counts were estimated. Clones were read by immunoSEQ multiplex PCR, and TCRdb kept only the in-frame ones, dropping some. V and J calls and clone size follow that table, whereas D and trimming were derived from the DNA. Of fewer than 350,000 clones listed, around 89% were seen once; the top ten hold roughly 4.8%. The chain is built from TRBV5-1 and TRBJ2-1, with D possibly being TRBD1 (6 bases). This receptor was identified in a man aged 40-49 years with acute or convalescent COVID-19. Source material: peripheral blood. DNA for the CDR3: TGCGCCAGCAGCTTGTTTAGGCAGGGGTCCTACAATGAGCAGTTCTTC. Protein product: CASSLFRQGSYNEQFF.